This TCR beta chain was identified during a study of lymphopenia after photon versus proton radiotherapy. Findings of the study overall: After lymphocyte nadir, photon-treated repertoires showed oligoclonal expansion, especially CD8+ Temra. Survival link was tested only in deceased patients; proton benefit remains a possibility. In patients who died, overall survival fell as post-nadir TCR diversity dropped more.

The CDR3 totals 15 residues. Germline values: CDR1 SGHTA, CDR2 FQGNSA. V was pared by 2 bases and J by 6 bases, with 10 bases of the junction left unmatched. About this clone: Its antigen is unidentified.

The table came from immunoSEQ multiplex PCR; TCRdb's copy has only in-frame clones and leaves some out. The sample has 22,000 or so clones; approximately 91% are singletons. This sequence was found in a woman between 65 and 79 years old with pancreatic cancer. Some clones in this sample may be carry-over from other donors' samples. The sequences come from peripheral blood, collected from a patient treated with proton-based radiotherapy. The chain combines TRBV7-2 with TRBJ2-7; 7 bases agree with TRBD1. The CDR3 DNA follows: TGTGCCAGCAGCTTAAATACAGGGGTGAGGTCCGAGCAGTACTTC. Protein: CASSLNTGVRSEQYF.